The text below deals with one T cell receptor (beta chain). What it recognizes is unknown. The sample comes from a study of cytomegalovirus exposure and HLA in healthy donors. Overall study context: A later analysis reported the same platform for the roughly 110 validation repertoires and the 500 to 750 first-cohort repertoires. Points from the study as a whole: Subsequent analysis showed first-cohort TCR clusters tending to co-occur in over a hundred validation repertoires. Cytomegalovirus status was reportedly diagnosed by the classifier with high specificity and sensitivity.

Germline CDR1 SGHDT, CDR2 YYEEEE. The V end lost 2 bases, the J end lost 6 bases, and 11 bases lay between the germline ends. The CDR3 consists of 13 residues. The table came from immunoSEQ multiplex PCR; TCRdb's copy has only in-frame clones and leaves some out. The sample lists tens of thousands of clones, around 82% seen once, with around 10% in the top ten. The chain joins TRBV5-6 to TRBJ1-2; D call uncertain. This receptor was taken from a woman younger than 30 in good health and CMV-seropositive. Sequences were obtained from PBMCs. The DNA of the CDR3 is TGTGCCAGCAGCTTTGGAAGACACAATGGCTACACCTTC. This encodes CASSFGRHNGYTF. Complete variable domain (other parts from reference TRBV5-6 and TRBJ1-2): DAGVTQSPTHLIKTRGQQVTLRCSPKSGHDTVSWYQQALGQGPQFIFQYYEEEERQRGNFPDRFSGHQFPNYSSELNVNALLLGDSALYLCASSFGRHNGYTFGSGTRLTVV.